This T cell receptor beta chain derives from a study of Ad26.COV2.S vaccination and SARS-CoV-2 variants. General study findings and limits: Similar non-spike TCR breadth was seen in vaccine and placebo recipients. While placebo recipients had lower spike-specific TCR breadth, vaccine recipients had more. Reported findings describe substantial breadth in spike-specific CD8+ and CD4+ T cell responses following vaccination. Researchers cautioned that TCR breadth and depth analyses may have underestimated total T cell responses.

Clones were sequenced by immunoSEQ multiplex PCR, and TCRdb holds only the in-frame ones, with some missing. The sample carries about 140,000 clones, just over 85% recorded once. This clone appeared many times. Its antigen is as yet unknown. Trimming at V came to 4 bases and at J to 5 bases, leaving 4 bases not matched to a gene. The CDR3 is 13 residues long. Germline CDR1 and CDR2: LGHNA and YSLEER. This receptor was identified in a human donor who had recovered from COVID-19. This material consisted of peripheral blood, taken after recovery from COVID-19. The chain combines TRBV4-3 with TRBJ2-5; 7 bases are shared with TRBD1. The CDR3 here is CASSLDRVETQYF. CDR3 bases: TGCGCCAGCAGCCTAGACAGGGTGGAGACCCAGTACTTC.